The 23 T cell receptor beta chains given below trace back to one sample, sequenced in a study of OX40 agonist ivuxolimab in advanced cancers. The repertoire was sequenced with immunoSEQ multiplex PCR; TCRdb's copy has only in-frame clones and lacks some. The sample has over 65,000 clones, around 84% seen once; the top ten hold roughly 0.85%. The sample here was CD4+ or CD8+ T cells sorted from blood, taken in a trial of the OX40 agonist ivuxolimab. The receptors stem from an adult with an advanced solid tumor such as melanoma, head and neck, liver or kidney cancer.

The chain employs TRBV7-2 and TRBJ2-3; no reliable D call. Germline-derived CDR1 and CDR2 are SGHTA and FQGNSA. With 0 bases removed from V and 1 base from J, the gap between germline ends came to 8 bases. The CDR3 is 15 amino acids. This CDR3 is CASSLAVSGTDTQYF. CDR3 DNA: TGTGCCAGCAGCTTAGCCGTCTCGGGCACAGATACGCAGTATTTT.

The chain recombines TRBV7-9 with TRBJ2-2; D ambiguous. This CDR3 has 13 residues. V was clipped by 2 bases and J by 6 bases, with 7 bases between them. Germline CDR1 is SEHNR and CDR2 is FQNEAQ (reference sequence). The CDR3 protein is CASSLNLAGELFF. CDR3 coding DNA: TGTGCCAGCAGCTTAAACTTGGCCGGGGAGCTGTTTTTT. The full variable domain, its missing parts supplied by reference TRBV7-9 and TRBJ2-2, is DTGVSQNPRHKITKRGQNVTFRCDPISEHNRLYWYRQTLGQGPEFLTYFQNEAQLEKSRLLSDRFSAERPKGSFSTLEIQRTEQGDSAMYLCASSLNLAGELFFGEGSRLTVL.

This chain uses TRBV2 with TRBJ2-5; D not resolved. Germline V gene data show CDR1 as SNHLY and CDR2 as FYNNEI. This CDR3 has 12 residues. V lost 4 bases, J lost 2 bases, and 5 bases lay in between. The DNA for the CDR3 is TGTGCCAGCAGTGTGGGGCAAGAGACCCAGTACTTC. Protein: CASSVGQETQYF.

V gene TRBV29-1 combines with J gene TRBJ2-2; D unclear. There are 13 residues in the CDR3. V lost 3 bases and J lost 0, with 5 bases in between. The germline V gene has CDR1 SQVTM and CDR2 ANQGSEA. CDR3 DNA: TGCAGCGTTGATCAGTCGAACACCGGGGAGCTGTTTTTT. This encodes CSVDQSNTGELFF.

The rearrangement joins TRBV15 to TRBJ2-6, with 7 bases aligning to TRBD1. CDR3 size: 17 residues. Germline V gene data show CDR1 as LNHNV and CDR2 as YYDKDF (reference sequence). With V trimmed by 3 bases and J by 6 bases, 11 bases remained unmatched. CDR3 DNA: TGTGCCACCAGCAGGACTAACAGGGGCCCCGCGGCCAACGTCCTGACTTTC. This gives the protein CATSRTNRGPAANVLTF.

The V call is TRBV6-1, the J call TRBJ1-2; 7 nucleotides match TRBD1. The V and J ends lost 10 bases and 5 bases, in that order; junction bases with no gene match: 7. CDR1 is MNHNS and CDR2 is SASEGT in the germline V gene. The length of the CDR3 is 12 residues. The CDR3 region is CATSPGQYGYTF. CDR3 nucleotides: TGTGCCACCTCGCCGGGACAGTATGGCTACACCTTC.

V usage is TRBV6-6 and J usage is TRBJ2-5; D might be TRBD2 (6 bases). CDR3 length: 15 amino acids. Germline V gene lookup returns CDR1 MNHNY and CDR2 SVGAGI (reference sequence). V was cut by 0 bases and J by 4 bases, with 12 bases left in between. The CDR3 is CASSYSGPGVETQYF. The CDR3, as DNA: TGTGCCAGCAGTTACTCGGGGCCGGGAGTAGAGACCCAGTACTTC.

V usage is TRBV6-4 and J usage is TRBJ2-2; D may be TRBD1 (5 bases). This CDR3 region has 14 residues. The germline V and J ends were trimmed by 4 bases and 4 bases, with 10 bases remaining between them. Germline V lookup: CDR1 MRHNA, CDR2 SNTAGT. The DNA of the CDR3 is TGTGCCAGCAGTGTACAGGAAAGCACCGGGGAGCTGTTTTTT. Protein: CASSVQESTGELFF.

This clone was found once. J is TRBJ2-7 and V is TRBV19; possibly TRBD1 or TRBD2 for D (5 bases each). There are 14 residues in the CDR3. The germline V gene encodes CDR1 LNHDA and CDR2 SQIVND (reference sequence). V dropped 11 bases and J dropped 9 bases, with 26 bases sitting between them. This CDR3 is CASKTGTETTRQYF. The CDR3 nucleotides read TGTGCCTCAAAGACCGGGACGGAGACTACGAGGCAGTACTTC.

The chain joins TRBV25-1 to TRBJ2-3; TRBD2 aligns across 13 bases. The CDR3 consists of 17 residues. Germline CDR1 reads MGHDK; CDR2 reads SYGVNS. Trimming removed 0 bases from V and 4 bases from J; junction bases left unmatched: 4. CDR3 region: CASSEYTSGRAPDTQYF. The CDR3 DNA reads TGTGCCAGCAGTGAATATACTAGCGGGAGGGCCCCAGATACGCAGTATTTT.

This rearrangement joins TRBV7-2 to TRBJ2-1, with 9 bases aligning to TRBD2. V shed 1 base, J shed 8 bases, and the junction held 9 bases outside the gene matches. The CDR3 consists of 16 residues. Germline CDR1 and CDR2: SGHTA and FQGNSA. The CDR3 region is CASSLVRRGGLDEQFF. Written as DNA, the CDR3 is TGTGCCAGCAGCTTAGTACGGCGGGGGGGCTTAGATGAGCAGTTCTTC.

CDR3 in DNA: TGTGCCAGCAGCCTACTGGGGGCTGGGGCCAACGTCCTGACTTTC. This translates into CASSLLGAGANVLTF. The chain links TRBV28 to TRBJ2-6; tentatively, D is TRBD1 or TRBD2 (5 bases each). The V gene lost 6 bases and the J gene lost 2 bases, with 11 bases spanning the gap. The germline V gene encodes CDR1 MDHEN and CDR2 SYDVKM. This CDR3 has 15 amino acids.

In this sample, this clone turned up a few times. The V and J genes are TRBV4-1 and TRBJ1-2; D may be TRBD1 (6 bases). The CDR3 runs 16 residues. With 0 bases removed from V and 0 bases from J, the gap between germline ends came to 11 bases. CDR1 MGHRA and CDR2 YSYEKL come from the germline V gene. In DNA form, the CDR3 reads TGCGCCAGCAGCCAAGAATTTAGACAGGCTAACTATGGCTACACCTTC. Its protein product is CASSQEFRQANYGYTF.

With regard to this clone: At one of its ends the junction is not consistent with the germline gene, which may arise from a read error. The rearrangement links TRBV5-3 to TRBJ2-2; TRBD1 aligns across 9 bases. TRBV5-3 is given ORF status, its function remaining uncertain. The CDR3 has 15 residues. The CDR3 DNA reads as TGTGCCAGCAGCTTGGACAGGGGTAGGACCGGGGAGCTGTTTTTT. This encodes CASSLDRGRTGELFF.

The chain links TRBV9 to TRBJ1-3; possibly TRBD1 for D (5 bases). The CDR3 is 16 residues long. The V end lost 0 bases, the J end lost 1 base, and 11 bases lay between the germline ends. Per the germline V gene, CDR1 is SGDLS and CDR2 is YYNGEE. The CDR3 is CASSVGEGISGNTIYF. As DNA, the CDR3 is TGTGCCAGCAGCGTAGGGGAGGGGATTTCTGGAAACACCATATATTTT.

This rearrangement joins TRBV11-2 to TRBJ2-1; 8 nucleotides match TRBD2. The V segment lost 5 bases and the J segment 10 bases; nucleotides outside the gene matches: 13. The CDR3 has 15 residues. From germline, CDR1 is SGHAT and CDR2 FQNNGV. This chain's CDR3 is CASSPDSGVRMEQFF. As DNA, the CDR3 is TGTGCCAGCAGCCCCGATAGCGGGGTCCGTATGGAGCAGTTCTTC.

The count of this clone is one. This rearrangement joins TRBV28 to TRBJ1-4; 8 bases match TRBD1. The CDR3 is made up of 15 amino acids. With 2 bases clipped from V and 7 bases from J, the junction kept 6 bases outside the gene matches. Germline lookup yields CDR1 MDHEN and CDR2 SYDVKM. The CDR3 here is CASSLPDRVGEKLFF. CDR3 in DNA: TGTGCCAGCAGTTTACCGGACAGGGTGGGTGAAAAACTGTTTTTT.

The rearrangement links TRBV6-5 to TRBJ2-7, with TRBD2 identical over 14 bases. Germline CDR1 MNHEY, CDR2 SVGAGI. CDR3 length equals 14 residues. V trimming: 6 bases; J trimming: 5 bases; junction bases outside the gene matches: 3. As DNA, the CDR3 is TGTGCCAGCAGGAAGGGACTAGCGGGAGACGAGCAGTACTTC. This sequence encodes CASRKGLAGDEQYF.

This clone was recorded once. The chain links TRBV6-5 to TRBJ2-7; no reliable D call. Germline CDR1 is MNHEY and CDR2 is SVGAGI. The CDR3 consists of 13 residues. With 5 bases removed from V and 3 bases from J, the gap between germline ends came to 11 bases. The CDR3: CASSPGRLYEQYF. The CDR3 coding sequence is TGTGCCAGCAGTCCAGGACGGCTCTACGAGCAGTACTTC.

This clone was observed a few times. The chain couples TRBV9 to TRBJ2-3; D unresolved. V lost 4 bases and J lost 5, with 8 bases in between. Looked up from germline, CDR1 is SGDLS and CDR2 is YYNGEE. This CDR3 is built from 12 residues. CDR3 loop: CASSSDVDTQYF. The CDR3 DNA is TGTGCCAGCAGCTCGGATGTAGATACGCAGTATTTT.

The chain joins TRBV7-2 to TRBJ2-5; D not resolved. This CDR3 has 13 amino acids. The germline CDR1 and CDR2 sequences are SGHTA and FQGNSA. V was shortened by 1 base and J by 7 bases, with 10 bases between the two germline ends. The CDR3 DNA reads as TGTGCCAGCAGCTTAGGCAGCACGGGGACCCAGTACTTC. It translates to CASSLGSTGTQYF.

In this sample, this clone turned up a few times. This sequence joins TRBV7-2 and TRBJ1-2; TRBD1 agrees at 7 bases. Germline CDR1 SGHTA, CDR2 FQGNSA. V shed 7 bases, J shed 4 bases, and the junction held 9 bases outside the gene matches. The CDR3 has 14 amino acids. The CDR3 loop is CASTSDRAGYGYTF. The CDR3 DNA sequence: TGTGCCAGCACCTCAGACAGGGCTGGCTATGGCTACACCTTC.

V gene TRBV5-1 combines with J gene TRBJ2-3, with D unresolved. The germline V gene encodes CDR1 SGHRS and CDR2 YFSETQ. Trimming cost V 4 bases and J 2 bases, with 5 bases left between them. This CDR3 spans 12 amino acids. CDR3 bases: TGCGCCAGCAGCCCGAACACAGATACGCAGTATTTT. Translated: CASSPNTDTQYF.